The present T cell receptor (beta chain) was sequenced within a study of shared clonotypes between healthy human individuals. Using immunoSEQ multiplex PCR, the repertoire was profiled, and TCRdb retains in-frame clones only, with some absent. The data hold about 480,000 clones, with 75% to 80% observed a single time. Study conclusions and caveats: Limitation of the genetic and exposure-history diversity represented came from the few donors.

V shed 0 bases, J shed 2 bases, and the junction held 3 bases outside the gene matches. Per the germline V gene, CDR1 is SGDLS and CDR2 is YYNGEE. This CDR3 spans 15 amino acids. With respect to this clone: Its antigen is unidentified.

Sequencing input: PBMCs. The receptor's source is a woman aged 40 to 50 in good health. Some clones in this sample may be carry-over from other donors' samples. This sequence joins TRBV9 and TRBJ2-3, with 7 bases fitting TRBD2. In nucleotides, the CDR3 is TGTGCCAGCAGCGTAGCTAGCGGATCCACAGATACGCAGTATTTT. It encodes CASSVASGSTDTQYF.